These T cell receptor beta chains were read from a single sample in a study of blood T cell repertoires in COVID-19. Generated by immunoSEQ multiplex PCR, the TCRdb table keeps only in-frame clones and is missing some. The sample has approximately 140,000 clones, over 70% seen once. The sequenced sample was PBMCs or T cells enriched from blood (not recorded which). Receptors originate from a man aged 50 to 60 in a cohort exposed to, infected with or recovered from COVID-19 (not recorded which). The CDR3 runs from the conserved cysteine through the conserved F or W. A D gene is named only where the DNA matches it firmly. The size field is filled for only some rows; it gives once, few, many or a size class.

j_call,v_call,clone_size,d_call,cdr3_aa,cdr3_nt
TRBJ2-5,TRBV7-6,-,TRBD2,CASSLELAGGETQYF,TGTGCCAGCAGCTTAGAGTTAGCGGGGGGGGAGACCCAGTACTTC
TRBJ1-6,TRBV5-1,many,TRBD1,CASSLKGQGDSPLHF,TGCGCCAGCAGCTTGAAAGGACAGGGTGATTCACCCCTCCACTTT
TRBJ1-2,TRBV29-1,-,TRBD1,CSVSGGVNYGYTF,TGCAGCGTGTCAGGGGGTGTTAACTATGGCTACACCTTC
TRBJ2-1,TRBV5-1,-,-,CASSLGGKPYNEQFF,TGCGCCAGCAGCTTGGGCGGGAAGCCCTACAATGAGCAGTTCTTC
TRBJ1-2,TRBV7-9,-,TRBD1,CASSRDRGQDYGYTF,TGTGCCAGCAGCCGCGACAGGGGGCAGGACTATGGCTACACCTTC
TRBJ1-1,TRBV27,-,-,CASPSSLRF,TGTGCCAGCCCCTCATCTTTACGGTTT
TRBJ2-2,TRBV6-5,-,-,CASMEGRGYTGELFF,TGTGCCAGCATGGAGGGCAGAGGATACACCGGGGAGCTGTTTTTT
TRBJ2-3,TRBV11-2,-,TRBD1,CASSLTGATDTQYF,TGTGCCAGCAGCTTAACAGGGGCTACAGATACGCAGTATTTT
TRBJ2-7,TRBV19,-,-,CASSPFHSLEGYEQYF,TGTGCCAGTAGTCCTTTTCACAGCCTCGAAGGCTACGAGCAGTACTTC
TRBJ2-5,TRBV4-1,-,TRBD1,CASSQGTGGVETQYF,TGCGCCAGCAGCCAAGGGACAGGGGGCGTTGAGACCCAGTACTTC
TRBJ2-1,TRBV19,-,TRBD2,CASIGISGGTYNEQFF,TGTGCCAGTATTGGGATCAGCGGGGGGACGTACAATGAGCAGTTCTTC
TRBJ1-1,TRBV18,-,TRBD1,CASSSSGTGYILTEAFF,TGTGCCAGCTCTTCTTCCGGGACAGGGTATATACTCACTGAAGCTTTCTTT
TRBJ1-5,TRBV5-1,few,-,CASSLDSPNQPQHF,TGCGCCAGCAGCTTGGACAGCCCCAATCAGCCCCAGCATTTT
TRBJ2-1,TRBV28,-,-,CASSLLGDSYNEQFF,TGTGCCAGCAGTTTACTCGGGGACTCCTACAATGAGCAGTTCTTC
TRBJ2-7,TRBV5-5,-,TRBD1,CASSNPGQTYEQYF,TGTGCCAGCAGCAATCCGGGACAGACCTACGAGCAGTACTTC
TRBJ2-7,TRBV30,-,TRBD2,CAWSVSRLANTYEQYF,TGTGCCTGGAGTGTAAGTCGACTAGCGAATACCTACGAGCAGTACTTC
TRBJ1-3,TRBV4-1,-,-,CASSQDRNAGNTIYF,TGCGCCAGCAGCCAAGACAGAAACGCTGGAAACACCATATATTTT
TRBJ2-7,TRBV4-1,few,TRBD1,CASSRSIGTGSHEQYF,TGCGCCAGCAGCCGCTCGATAGGGACAGGGTCTCACGAGCAGTACTTC
TRBJ2-7,TRBV5-5,-,TRBD1,CASSSGGQDYEQYF,TGTGCCAGCAGCTCTGGGGGACAGGACTACGAGCAGTACTTC
TRBJ2-3,TRBV11-2,-,-,CASNPLAFGTDTQYF,TGTGCCAGCAACCCCCTAGCTTTTGGGACAGATACGCAGTATTTT
TRBJ2-7,TRBV6-5,-,-,CASSYSSRGSYEQYF,TGTGCCAGCAGTTACTCGTCGAGAGGGTCCTACGAGCAGTACTTC
TRBJ2-7,TRBV5-1,-,TRBD2,CASRLGGGGIYEQYF,TGCGCCAGCAGGTTAGGCGGGGGAGGCATCTACGAGCAGTACTTC
TRBJ2-7,TRBV5-5,-,TRBD2,CASSLGTSKTYEQYF,TGTGCCAGCAGCTTGGGGACTAGCAAAACCTACGAGCAGTACTTC
TRBJ2-3,TRBV7-3,-,TRBD2,CASSSGLAGVDTQYF,TGTGCCAGCAGCTCGGGACTAGCGGGGGTAGATACGCAGTATTTT
TRBJ1-6,TRBV7-8,-,TRBD1,CASSGQQGGYSPLHF,TGTGCCAGCAGCGGCCAACAGGGGGGGTATTCACCCCTCCACTTT
TRBJ2-7,TRBV4-1,-,TRBD1,CASSQGAGGFSYEQYF,TGCGCCAGCAGCCAAGGGGCAGGGGGCTTCTCCTACGAGCAGTACTTC
TRBJ1-6,TRBV6-1,-,-,CASSVSSRGKNSPLHF,TGTGCCAGCAGTGTGAGTTCTAGGGGTAAAAATTCACCCCTCCACTTT
TRBJ1-1,TRBV7-9,-,-,CASSLPPGTREAFF,TGTGCCAGCAGCTTACCTCCGGGGACACGGGAAGCTTTCTTT
TRBJ2-3,TRBV5-1,-,-,CASSREAADTQYF,TGCGCCAGCAGCAGGGAAGCGGCAGATACGCAGTATTTT
TRBJ2-2,TRBV3-1/TRBV3-2,-,TRBD2,CASTSGSNTGELFF,TGTGCCAGTACTAGCGGGAGCAACACCGGGGAGCTGTTTTTT
TRBJ1-6,TRBV5-5,once,-,CASTTGSSLYNSPLHF,TGTGCCAGCACCACCGGGAGTTCGCTCTATAATTCACCCCTCCACTTT
TRBJ2-5,TRBV6-6,-,-,CASRLWETQYF,TGTGCCAGCCGGTTGTGGGAGACCCAGTACTTC
TRBJ1-4,TRBV9,-,TRBD1,CASSVAPGGNEKLFF,TGTGCCAGCAGCGTAGCCCCAGGGGGTAATGAAAAACTGTTTTTT
TRBJ1-2,TRBV7-8,-,TRBD1,CASSLAEGAGGYTF,TGTGCCAGCAGCTTAGCGGAGGGGGCGGGAGGCTACACCTTC
TRBJ2-2,TRBV18,-,-,CASSLTKGPNTGELFF,TGTGCCAGCTCACTCACGAAGGGGCCTAACACCGGGGAGCTGTTTTTT
TRBJ2-7,TRBV5-5,-,-,CASSKGHTYEQYF,TGTGCCAGCAGCAAGGGACATACCTACGAGCAGTACTTC
TRBJ1-2,TRBV6-5,-,-,CASSQGWAYGYTF,TGTGCCAGCAGTCAGGGGTGGGCCTATGGCTACACCTTC
TRBJ2-1,TRBV7-6,-,TRBD2,CASSPMTSGGTYNEQFF,TGTGCCAGCAGCCCGATGACTAGCGGGGGAACCTACAATGAGCAGTTCTTC
TRBJ2-4,TRBV7-2,-,TRBD2,CASSLARGEVGAKNIQYF,TGTGCCAGCAGCTTAGCGCGGGGGGAGGTGGGCGCCAAAAACATTCAGTACTTC
TRBJ1-4,TRBV7-9,once,TRBD1,CASSSTGQGVTNEKLFF,TGTGCCAGCAGCTCAACTGGACAGGGGGTAACTAATGAAAAACTGTTTTTT
TRBJ2-7,TRBV7-2,-,TRBD1,CASSLYGQGTTYEQYF,TGTGCCAGCAGCCTCTACGGACAGGGGACAACCTACGAGCAGTACTTC
TRBJ2-3,TRBV4-1,-,-,CASSQNYQGTDTQYF,TGCGCCAGCAGCCAAAATTACCAGGGCACAGATACGCAGTATTTT
TRBJ2-7,TRBV23-1,few,TRBD2,CASRDPTLSGVTPYEQYF,TGCGCCAGCAGGGACCCTACGCTTAGCGGGGTGACCCCCTACGAGCAGTACTTC
TRBJ2-7,TRBV7-3,-,TRBD2,CASSPPGTGLAGPSHEQYF,TGTGCCAGCAGCCCCCCCGGTACGGGACTAGCGGGACCTTCCCACGAGCAGTACTTC